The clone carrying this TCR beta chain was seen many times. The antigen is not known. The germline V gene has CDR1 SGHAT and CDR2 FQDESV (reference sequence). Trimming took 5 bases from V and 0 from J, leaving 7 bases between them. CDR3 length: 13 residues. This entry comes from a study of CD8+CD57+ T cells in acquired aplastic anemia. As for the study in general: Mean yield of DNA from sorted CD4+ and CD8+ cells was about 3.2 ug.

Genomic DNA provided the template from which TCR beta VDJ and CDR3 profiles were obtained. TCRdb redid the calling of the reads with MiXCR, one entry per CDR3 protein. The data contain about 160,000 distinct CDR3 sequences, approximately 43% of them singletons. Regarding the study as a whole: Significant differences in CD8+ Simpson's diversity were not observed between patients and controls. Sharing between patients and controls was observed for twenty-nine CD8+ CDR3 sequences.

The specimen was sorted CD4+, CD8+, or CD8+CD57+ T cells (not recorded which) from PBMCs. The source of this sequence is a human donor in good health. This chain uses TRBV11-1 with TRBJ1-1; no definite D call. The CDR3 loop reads CASSKEMNTEAFF. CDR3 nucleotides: TGTGCCAGCAGCAAGGAAATGAACACTGAAGCTTTCTTT.